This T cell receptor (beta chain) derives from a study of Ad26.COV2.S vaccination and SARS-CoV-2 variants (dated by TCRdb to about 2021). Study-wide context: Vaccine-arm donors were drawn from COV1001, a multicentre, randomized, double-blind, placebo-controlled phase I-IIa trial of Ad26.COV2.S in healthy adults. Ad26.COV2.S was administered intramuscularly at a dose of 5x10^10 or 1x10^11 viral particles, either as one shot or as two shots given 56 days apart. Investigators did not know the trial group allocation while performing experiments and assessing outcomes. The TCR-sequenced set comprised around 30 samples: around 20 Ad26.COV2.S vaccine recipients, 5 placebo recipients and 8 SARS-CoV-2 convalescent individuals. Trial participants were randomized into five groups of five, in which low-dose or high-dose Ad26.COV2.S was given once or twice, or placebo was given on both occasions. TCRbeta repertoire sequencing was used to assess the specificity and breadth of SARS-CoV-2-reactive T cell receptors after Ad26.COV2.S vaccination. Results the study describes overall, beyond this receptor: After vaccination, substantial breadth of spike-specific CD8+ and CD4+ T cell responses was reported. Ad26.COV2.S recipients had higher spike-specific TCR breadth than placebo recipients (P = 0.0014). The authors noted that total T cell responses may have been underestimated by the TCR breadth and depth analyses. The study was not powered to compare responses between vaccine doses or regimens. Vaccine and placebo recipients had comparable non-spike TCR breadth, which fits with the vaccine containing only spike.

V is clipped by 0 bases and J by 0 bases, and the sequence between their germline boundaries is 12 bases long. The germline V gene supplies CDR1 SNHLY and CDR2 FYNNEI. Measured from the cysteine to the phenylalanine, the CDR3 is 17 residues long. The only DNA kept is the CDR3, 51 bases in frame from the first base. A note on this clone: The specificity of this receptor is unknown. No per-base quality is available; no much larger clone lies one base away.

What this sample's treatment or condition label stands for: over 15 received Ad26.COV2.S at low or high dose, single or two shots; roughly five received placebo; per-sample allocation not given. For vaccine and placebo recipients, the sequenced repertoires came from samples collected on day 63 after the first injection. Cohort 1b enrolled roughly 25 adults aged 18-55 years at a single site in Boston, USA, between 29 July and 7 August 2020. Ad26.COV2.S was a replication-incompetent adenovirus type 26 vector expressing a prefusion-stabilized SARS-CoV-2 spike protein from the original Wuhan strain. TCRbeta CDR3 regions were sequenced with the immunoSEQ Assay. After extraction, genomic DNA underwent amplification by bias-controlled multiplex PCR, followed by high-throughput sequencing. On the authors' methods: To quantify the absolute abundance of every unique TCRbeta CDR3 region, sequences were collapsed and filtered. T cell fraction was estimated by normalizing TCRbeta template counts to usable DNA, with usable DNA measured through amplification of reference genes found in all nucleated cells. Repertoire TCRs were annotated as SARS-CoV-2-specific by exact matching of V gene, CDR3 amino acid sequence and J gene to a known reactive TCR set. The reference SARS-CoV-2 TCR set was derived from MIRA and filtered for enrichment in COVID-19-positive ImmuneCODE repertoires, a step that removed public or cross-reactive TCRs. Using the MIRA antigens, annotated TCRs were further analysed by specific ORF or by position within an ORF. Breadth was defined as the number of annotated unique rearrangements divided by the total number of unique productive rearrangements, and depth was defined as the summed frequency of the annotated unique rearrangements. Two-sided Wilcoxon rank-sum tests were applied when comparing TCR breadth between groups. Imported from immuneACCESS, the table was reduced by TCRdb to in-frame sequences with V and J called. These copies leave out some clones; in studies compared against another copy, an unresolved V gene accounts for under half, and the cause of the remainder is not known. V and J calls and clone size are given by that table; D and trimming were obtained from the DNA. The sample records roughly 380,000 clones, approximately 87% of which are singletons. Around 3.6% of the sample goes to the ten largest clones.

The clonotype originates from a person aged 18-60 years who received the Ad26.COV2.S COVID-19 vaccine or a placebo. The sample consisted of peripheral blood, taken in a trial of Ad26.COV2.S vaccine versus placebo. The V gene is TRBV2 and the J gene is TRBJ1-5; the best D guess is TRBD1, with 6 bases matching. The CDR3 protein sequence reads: CASSEALQGHSNQPQHF. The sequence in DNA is TGTGCCAGCAGTGAAGCGCTTCAGGGGCATAGCAATCAGCCCCAGCATTTT.